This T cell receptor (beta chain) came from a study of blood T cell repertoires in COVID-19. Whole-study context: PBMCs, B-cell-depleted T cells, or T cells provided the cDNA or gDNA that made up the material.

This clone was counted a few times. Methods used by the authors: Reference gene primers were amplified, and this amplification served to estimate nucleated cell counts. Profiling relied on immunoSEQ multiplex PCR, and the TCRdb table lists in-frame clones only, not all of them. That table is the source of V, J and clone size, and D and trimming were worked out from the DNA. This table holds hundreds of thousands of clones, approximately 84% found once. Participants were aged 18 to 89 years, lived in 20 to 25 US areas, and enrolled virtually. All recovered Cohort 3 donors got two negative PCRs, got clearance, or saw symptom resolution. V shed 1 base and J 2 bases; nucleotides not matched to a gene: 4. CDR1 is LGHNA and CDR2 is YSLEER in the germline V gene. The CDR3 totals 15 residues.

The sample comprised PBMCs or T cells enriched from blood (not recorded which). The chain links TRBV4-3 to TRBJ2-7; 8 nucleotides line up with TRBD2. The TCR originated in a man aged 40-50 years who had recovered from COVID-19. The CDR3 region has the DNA TGCGCCAGCAGCCAAGTAGCGGGGTTCGCCTACGAGCAGTACTTC. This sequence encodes CASSQVAGFAYEQYF.